The 27 T cell receptor beta chains listed next were all sequenced from one sample in a study of CD8+ T cells in alopecia areata. Extraction of RNA preceded its reverse transcription into cDNA, which served as the sequencing template. Some clones are missing from TCRdb's copy, which holds only in-frame ones; the method was immunoSEQ multiplex PCR. The sample lists approximately 180,000 clones, 60% occurring once. The treatment: oral pan-JAK inhibitor, 5-10 mg twice daily. The sample in question was CD4+ T cells sorted from blood, obtained at week 24, from a patient treated with tofacitinib. The origin of the receptors is a human donor with alopecia areata.

This rearrangement joins TRBV4-3 to TRBJ2-7; perhaps TRBD1 as D (5 bases). The CDR3 is 15 amino acids. Germline loops: CDR1 LGHNA, CDR2 YSLEER. V was clipped by 0 bases and J by 5 bases, with 14 bases between them. The CDR3 here is CASSQEAQGNHEQYF. The CDR3 nucleotides read TGCGCCAGCAGCCAAGAGGCCCAGGGAAACCACGAGCAGTACTTC.

This clone has more than one count but fewer than ten. The chain recombines TRBV25-1 with TRBJ2-7; D call uncertain. CDR1 and CDR2 (germline): MGHDK, SYGVNS. The V and J ends lost 1 base and 4 bases respectively, with 11 bases between them. CDR3 length: 14 amino acids. The DNA for the CDR3 is TGTGCCAGCAGTGAATTTAGGGAACCGTACGAGCAGTACTTC. Translated, it gives CASSEFREPYEQYF.

This clone was seen only a few times. The chain has TRBV5-1 and TRBJ2-2; TRBD1 matches 11 bases. The CDR3 totals 15 residues. CDR1 and CDR2 from the germline V gene are SGHRS and YFSETQ. V was clipped by 4 bases and J by 5 bases; unmatched bases: 4. Written as DNA, the CDR3 is TGCGCCAGCAGCCACGGACAGGGGGCGACCGGGGAGCTGTTTTTT. Its protein product is CASSHGQGATGELFF.

J is TRBJ2-2 and V is TRBV10-3; unclear D gene. The CDR3 has 13 residues. V shed 6 bases and J shed 0 bases, with 5 bases lying between them. CDR1 ENHRY and CDR2 SYGVKD come from the germline V gene. The CDR3 reads CAISLTNTGELFF. DNA of the CDR3: TGTGCCATCAGCCTGACGAACACCGGGGAGCTGTTTTTT.

Only a few counts were recorded for this clone. Other nucleotide sequences from this sample produce the same CDR3. The rearrangement joins TRBV7-9 to TRBJ1-2; D is undetermined. CDR3 length: 14 amino acids. Deletions cut 0 bases from V and 2 bases from J, with 7 bases between. Germline CDR1 and CDR2: SEHNR and FQNEAQ (reference sequence). The CDR3 sequence: CASSLADTNYGYTF. CDR3 nucleotide sequence: TGTGCCAGCAGCTTAGCGGATACCAACTATGGCTACACCTTC.

V gene TRBV6-4 combines with J gene TRBJ2-3, with 8 bases that match TRBD1. The V segment lost 6 bases and the J segment 1 base; nucleotides outside the gene matches: 9. There are 16 residues in the CDR3. In germline, CDR1 is MRHNA, CDR2 SNTAGT. DNA of the CDR3: TGTGCCAGCAGCAGCGACAGGGGACGAGGCACAGATACGCAGTATTTT. Its protein is CASSSDRGRGTDTQYF.

The V call is TRBV29-1, the J call TRBJ2-3, with 8 bases identical to TRBD2. This CDR3 spans 16 amino acids. Germline loops: CDR1 SQVTM, CDR2 ANQGSEA. V lost 3 bases, J lost 1 base, and 9 bases stayed unmatched. The CDR3 nucleotides read TGCAGCGTTGATCCTGGTAGCGGGACTGGCACAGATACGCAGTATTTT. Its translation: CSVDPGSGTGTDTQYF.

The chain recombines TRBV10-3 with TRBJ1-3, with D uncertain. The CDR3 spans 12 residues. V lost 4 bases and J lost 4, with 5 bases in between. Germline assignment: CDR1 ENHRY and CDR2 SYGVKD. CDR3: CAISGGGNTIYF. The CDR3 nucleotides read TGTGCCATCAGTGGAGGGGGAAACACCATATATTTT.

This clone has a count of ten or more. V is TRBV5-1 and J is TRBJ2-1; D not resolved. The CDR3 is 11 amino acids. CDR1 SGHRS and CDR2 YFSETQ come from the germline V gene. Trimming removed 7 bases at V and 10 bases at J, with 12 bases between. The CDR3 sequence: CASCDLSEQFF. CDR3 nucleotides: TGCGCCAGCTGCGACCTTAGCGAGCAGTTCTTC.

The V and J genes are TRBV5-1 and TRBJ1-6, with D possibly being TRBD1 (5 bases). The germline V and J ends were trimmed by 4 bases and 10 bases, with 18 bases remaining between them. CDR3 length: 15 amino acids. Germline CDR1 reads SGHRS; CDR2 reads YFSETQ. The CDR3 is CASSLAGQGRSPLHF. Written as DNA, the CDR3 is TGCGCCAGCAGCCTGGCGGGGCAGGGACGGTCACCCCTCCACTTT.

The V call is TRBV30, the J call TRBJ2-4; 9 nucleotides line up with TRBD1. Per the germline V gene, CDR1 is GTSNPN and CDR2 is SVGIG (reference sequence). V trimming: 3 bases; J trimming: 6 bases; junction bases outside the gene matches: 12. The CDR3 length is 16 residues. For the CDR3, the DNA is TGTGCCTGGAGCAGGGGGGACAGGGAAGTCGGAAACATTCAGTACTTC. Translating it yields CAWSRGDREVGNIQYF.

There are many counts of this clone. The V call is TRBV4-3, the J call TRBJ2-3; D gene ambiguous. V lost 3 bases and J lost 8, with 12 bases in between. This CDR3 spans 13 amino acids. CDR1 and CDR2 (germline): LGHNA, YSLEER. CDR3 loop: CASSQTPMSTQYF. In DNA form, the CDR3 reads TGCGCCAGCAGCCAGACACCCATGAGTACGCAGTATTTT.

This clone was seen more than once but under ten times. The V call is TRBV7-2, the J call TRBJ2-7; D might be TRBD2 (6 bases). The germline CDR1 and CDR2 sequences are SGHTA and FQGNSA. Trimming took off 5 bases at V and 10 bases at J, with 24 bases between the two ends. The CDR3 contains 15 residues. CDR3 amino acids: CASSARVDWRAVQYF. The CDR3 DNA follows: TGTGCCAGCAGCGCCAGGGTCGACTGGAGGGCTGTTCAGTACTTC.

This clone was recorded a few times. The rearrangement links TRBV5-6 to TRBJ2-3, with TRBD2 as a possible D gene (5 bases). The germline V gene encodes CDR1 SGHDT and CDR2 YYEEEE. CDR3 length: 15 residues. V was clipped by 4 bases and J by 5 bases, with 17 bases between them. CDR3 sequence reads: CASSGRAGRRDTQYF. The CDR3 region has the DNA TGTGCCAGCAGCGGGAGAGCAGGCCGGAGAGATACGCAGTATTTT.

V gene TRBV5-5 combines with J gene TRBJ1-5, with D possibly being TRBD1 (5 bases). Trimming took 3 bases from V and 1 from J, leaving 8 bases between them. Germline V gives CDR1 SGHKS, CDR2 YYEKEE (reference sequence). The CDR3 is 14 residues long. In DNA form, the CDR3 reads TGTGCCAGCAGCTCCGGGACCAGCAATCAGCCCCAGCATTTT. Protein product: CASSSGTSNQPQHF.

The V gene is TRBV30, the J gene TRBJ1-2; D unclear. CDR3 length equals 13 residues. Germline loops: CDR1 GTSNPN, CDR2 SVGIG (reference sequence). V was pared by 8 bases and J by 6 bases, with 19 bases between. Here the CDR3 DNA reads TGTGCCCGAAATAGATACGACTTTAATGGCTACACCTTC. Amino acids: CARNRYDFNGYTF.

The V gene is TRBV30, the J gene TRBJ1-2, with TRBD1 matching 7 bases. Germline trimming cut 1 base from V and 7 bases from J; bases unmatched to any gene: 3. CDR3 length equals 12 residues. CDR1 GTSNPN and CDR2 SVGIG come from the germline V gene (reference sequence). DNA for the CDR3: TGTGCCTGGAGTGAGGCAGGGGGTGGCTACACCTTC. This translates into CAWSEAGGGYTF.

This sequence joins TRBV27 and TRBJ2-7; 7 nucleotides align to TRBD2. The V and J ends lost 2 bases and 3 bases, in that order; junction bases with no gene match: 7. The CDR3 totals 15 residues. Germline V gene lookup returns CDR1 MNHEY and CDR2 SMNVEV (reference sequence). CDR3 loop: CASSLGGGEGYEQYF. The DNA for the CDR3 is TGTGCCAGCAGTTTAGGGGGAGGGGAGGGCTACGAGCAGTACTTC.

This chain joins TRBV7-2 and TRBJ1-1, with D uncertain. Germline loops: CDR1 SGHTA, CDR2 FQGNSA. The CDR3 is made up of 13 amino acids. V gave up 5 bases and J gave up 2 bases, with 9 bases separating them. The CDR3 DNA follows: TGTGCCAGCAGCCAACAGCCCAACACTGAAGCTTTCTTT. This sequence encodes CASSQQPNTEAFF.

V is TRBV30 and J is TRBJ1-5; D may be TRBD1 (5 bases). The V gene lost 5 bases and the J gene lost 7 bases, with 21 bases spanning the gap. Per germline, CDR1 GTSNPN and CDR2 SVGIG (reference sequence). The length of the CDR3 is 15 residues. The CDR3 DNA is TGTGCCTGGGGTGACACTCAGGGAGGGTACCAGCCCCAGCATTTT. Protein: CAWGDTQGGYQPQHF. The variable domain in full, with the rest retrieved from reference TRBV30 and TRBJ1-5, is SQTIHQWPATLVQPVGSPLSLECTVEGTSNPNLYWYRQAAGRGLQLLFYSVGIGQISSEVPQNLSASRPQDRQFILSSKKLLLSDSGFYLCAWGDTQGGYQPQHFGDGTRLSIL.

The J gene is TRBJ1-2, the V gene TRBV29-1; D perhaps matches TRBD1 (6 bases). Trimming cost V 3 bases and J 1 base, with 12 bases left between them. The CDR3 extends over 14 amino acids. Germline V CDR1 and CDR2: SQVTM, ANQGSEA. CDR3 bases: TGCAGCGTTGACAGGGCAGGGGATAACTATGGCTACACCTTC. The encoded protein is CSVDRAGDNYGYTF.

The chain couples TRBV30 to TRBJ2-6, with a weak D call TRBD2 (5 bases). The V end lost 0 bases, the J end lost 0 bases, and 12 bases lay between the germline ends. Germline loops: CDR1 GTSNPN, CDR2 SVGIG (reference sequence). The CDR3 totals 17 residues. In DNA, the CDR3 is TGTGCCTGGAGTGTCTCCCTTCGGGACTCTGGGGCCAACGTCCTGACTTTC. This translates into CAWSVSLRDSGANVLTF.

For the CDR3, the DNA is TGTGCCAGCAGCTTAGGCGGGCTCGGGGAAAAACTGTTTTTT. This gives the protein CASSLGGLGEKLFF. The V call is TRBV7-2, the J call TRBJ1-4; D uncertain. The V gene lost 1 base and the J gene lost 8 bases, with 11 bases spanning the gap. The CDR3 runs to 14 residues. Germline V lookup: CDR1 SGHTA, CDR2 FQGNSA.

This clone has ten or more counts. The V and J genes are TRBV4-1 and TRBJ2-5; TRBD2 matches 8 bases. Germline V gives CDR1 MGHRA, CDR2 YSYEKL. CDR3 size: 17 residues. The ends lost 0 bases at V and 4 bases at J; junction bases unmatched: 10. CDR3 protein: CASSQDPHAGGRETQYF. For the CDR3, the DNA is TGCGCCAGCAGCCAAGACCCCCACGCGGGGGGCCGAGAGACCCAGTACTTC.

The genes are TRBV5-1 and TRBJ1-5; D might be TRBD1 (5 bases). CDR1 and CDR2 from the germline V gene are SGHRS and YFSETQ. This CDR3 contains 14 residues. Trimming removed 5 bases at V and 4 bases at J, with 13 bases between. The DNA for the CDR3 is TGCGCCAGCAGACCTGGGACCTCAAATCAGCCCCAGCATTTT. This encodes CASRPGTSNQPQHF.

This clone was found a few times. The genes are TRBV5-1 and TRBJ2-2; the D gene is possibly TRBD2 (6 bases). The CDR3 spans 14 residues. CDR1 SGHRS and CDR2 YFSETQ come from the germline V gene. The V gene lost 3 bases and the J gene lost 4 bases, with 10 bases spanning the gap. The CDR3 nucleotides read TGCGCCAGCAGCTACGGGGGTGGCACCGGGGAGCTGTTTTTT. This translates into CASSYGGGTGELFF.

The V gene is TRBV4-2, the J gene TRBJ1-5; no reliable D call. With 0 bases removed from V and 7 bases from J, the gap between germline ends came to 13 bases. CDR3 size: 15 residues. CDR1 and CDR2 from the germline V gene are LGHNA and YNFKEQ. CDR3 sequence (DNA): TGTGCCAGCAGCCAAGATTACGAAGGGAACCAGCCCCAGCATTTT. This translates into CASSQDYEGNQPQHF.